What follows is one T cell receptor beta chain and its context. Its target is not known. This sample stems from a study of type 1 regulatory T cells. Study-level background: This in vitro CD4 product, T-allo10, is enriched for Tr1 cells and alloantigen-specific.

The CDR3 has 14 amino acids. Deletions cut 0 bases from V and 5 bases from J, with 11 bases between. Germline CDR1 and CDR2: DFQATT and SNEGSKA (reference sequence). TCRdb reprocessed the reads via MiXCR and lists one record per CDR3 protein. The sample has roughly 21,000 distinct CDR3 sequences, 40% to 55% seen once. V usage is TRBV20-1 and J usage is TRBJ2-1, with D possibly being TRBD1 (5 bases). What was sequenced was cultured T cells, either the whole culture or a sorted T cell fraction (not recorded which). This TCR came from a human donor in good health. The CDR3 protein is CSARDRVWNNEQFF. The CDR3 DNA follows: TGCAGTGCTAGAGACAGGGTGTGGAACAATGAGCAGTTCTTC.